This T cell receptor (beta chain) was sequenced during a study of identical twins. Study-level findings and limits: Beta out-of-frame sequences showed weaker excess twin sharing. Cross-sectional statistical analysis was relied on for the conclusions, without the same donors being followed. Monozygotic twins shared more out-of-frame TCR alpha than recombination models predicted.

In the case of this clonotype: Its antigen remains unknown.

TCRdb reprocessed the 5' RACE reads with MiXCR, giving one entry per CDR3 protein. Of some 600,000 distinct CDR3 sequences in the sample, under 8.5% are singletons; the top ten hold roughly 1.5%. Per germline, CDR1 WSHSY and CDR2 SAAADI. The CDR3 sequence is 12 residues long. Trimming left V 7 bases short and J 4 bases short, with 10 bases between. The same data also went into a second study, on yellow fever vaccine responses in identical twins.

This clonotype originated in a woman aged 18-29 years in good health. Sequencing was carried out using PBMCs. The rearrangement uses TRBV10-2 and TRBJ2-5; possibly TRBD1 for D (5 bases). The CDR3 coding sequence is TGCGCCAGCACCAGGGTGGGAGAGACCCAGTACTTC. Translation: CASTRVGETQYF.